This entry lists 30 T cell receptor beta chains sequenced from one sample in a study of cytomegalovirus exposure and HLA in healthy donors. PCR amplification relied on 60 Vbeta primers (plus 13 Jbeta primers). This table comes from immunoSEQ multiplex PCR, and its TCRdb copy is limited to in-frame clones, with some not included. The sample shows around 130,000 clones, roughly 9% of them seen only once. The sequenced sample consisted of PBMCs. These TCRs come from a woman in her thirties or forties in good health and CMV-seropositive.

The table lists this clone with a few counts. The chain joins TRBV7-7 to TRBJ2-7; TRBD1 agrees at 7 bases. J gave up 5 bases and V 5 bases, and 6 bases lay outside the gene matches. The CDR3 has 13 amino acids. From germline, CDR1 is SSHAT and CDR2 FNYEAQ (reference sequence). The DNA of the CDR3 is TGTGCCAGCAGCAAGGACAGGAGTGACGAGCAGTACTTC. This gives the protein CASSKDRSDEQYF.

The table lists this clone with a few counts. V usage is TRBV13 and J usage is TRBJ1-4; D ambiguous. This CDR3 comprises 17 residues. Trimming shortened V by 1 base and J by 0 bases, and 12 bases separated the two germline ends. Germline V lookup: CDR1 PRHDT, CDR2 FYEKMQ (reference sequence). The CDR3 DNA reads TGTGCCAGCAGCTTAGCACGAAACAGTGCAACTAATGAAAAACTGTTTTTT. Residues: CASSLARNSATNEKLFF. Filled out from reference TRBV13 and TRBJ1-4, the complete variable domain reads AAGVIQSPRHLIKEKRETATLKCYPIPRHDTVYWYQQGPGQDPQFLISFYEKMQSDKGSIPDRFSAQQFSDYHSELNMSSLELGDSALYFCASSLARNSATNEKLFFGSGTQLSVL.

This clone was counted between two and nine times. This rearrangement joins TRBV7-9 to TRBJ2-3, with D hard to call. With 5 bases removed from V and 2 bases from J, the gap between germline ends came to 5 bases. The CDR3 loop spans 12 amino acids. Germline lookup yields CDR1 SEHNR and CDR2 FQNEAQ (reference sequence). In nucleotides, the CDR3 is TGTGCCAGCAGCCCTAACACAGATACGCAGTATTTT. Translating it yields CASSPNTDTQYF.

The chain is built from TRBV7-2 and TRBJ1-3; D is perhaps TRBD1 (6 bases). The CDR3 extends over 18 amino acids. CDR1 is SGHTA and CDR2 is FQGNSA in the germline V gene. With 5 bases removed from V and 2 bases from J, the gap between germline ends came to 22 bases. The CDR3 sequence: CASSPQGQVISTGNTIYF. For the CDR3, the DNA is TGTGCCAGCAGCCCGCAGGGGCAGGTTATTAGTACTGGAAACACCATATATTTT.

This chain joins TRBV19 and TRBJ2-1; a weak D match, TRBD1 (6 bases). CDR3 length: 14 amino acids. Germline lookup yields CDR1 LNHDA and CDR2 SQIVND (reference sequence). V gave up 4 bases and J gave up 3 bases, with 10 bases separating them. CDR3 protein: CASSTQGIYNEQFF. CDR3 sequence (DNA): TGTGCCAGTAGTACCCAGGGGATCTACAATGAGCAGTTCTTC.

A few counts support this clone. The gene calls are TRBV30 and TRBJ2-1; no clear D. V lost 2 bases to trimming and J lost 5 bases, with 10 bases between them. CDR1 and CDR2 from the germline V gene are GTSNPN and SVGIG (reference sequence). The CDR3 totals 13 residues. DNA for the CDR3: TGTGCCTGGAGTCACACAGTCGACAATGAGCAGTTCTTC. As protein: CAWSHTVDNEQFF.

This clone was seen more than once but under ten times. The chain is built from TRBV6-1 and TRBJ2-1, with D possibly TRBD2 on 5 matching bases. The CDR3 has 15 residues. The V and J ends lost 5 bases and 6 bases respectively, with 17 bases between them. CDR1 MNHNS and CDR2 SASEGT come from the germline V gene. CDR3 nucleotide sequence: TGTGCCAGCAGTAAGACCGGAGGCTGGGGCAATGAGCAGTTCTTC. Residues: CASSKTGGWGNEQFF.

This clone has just a few counts. The chain uses TRBV30 and TRBJ2-7; TRBD2 matches 11 bases. The CDR3 loop spans 14 amino acids. Looked up from germline, CDR1 is GTSNPN and CDR2 is SVGIG (reference sequence). V trimming: 4 bases; J trimming: 0 bases; junction bases outside the gene matches: 2. The CDR3 bases are TGTGCCTGGACGGGACTAGCGGACTCCTACGAGCAGTACTTC. Translating gives CAWTGLADSYEQYF. The entire variable domain, with the rest obtained from reference TRBV30 and TRBJ2-7, is as follows: SQTIHQWPATLVQPVGSPLSLECTVEGTSNPNLYWYRQAAGRGLQLLFYSVGIGQISSEVPQNLSASRPQDRQFILSSKKLLLSDSGFYLCAWTGLADSYEQYFGPGTRLTVT.

The J gene is TRBJ2-7, the V gene TRBV7-9; no clear D gene. CDR1 SEHNR and CDR2 FQNEAQ come from the germline V gene (reference sequence). Trimming left V 0 bases short and J 0 bases short, with 9 bases between. The CDR3 length is 15 residues. CDR3 in DNA: TGTGCCAGCAGCTTAGCGCCGGCGGTCTCCTACGAGCAGTACTTC. Translation gives CASSLAPAVSYEQYF.

There are a few counts of this clone. The chain joins TRBV6-4 to TRBJ2-1; D uncertain. Between the trimmed V and J ends, which lost 0 bases and 1 base, there was a span of 10 bases. The CDR3 is 16 residues long. CDR1 is MRHNA, CDR2 SNTAGT, per germline. The CDR3 DNA reads TGTGCCAGCAGTGACTCACCGGGTATTTCCTACAATGAGCAGTTCTTC. Translating it yields CASSDSPGISYNEQFF.

This clone was observed a handful of times. The chain links TRBV6-5 to TRBJ1-2; D possibly corresponds to TRBD1 (6 bases). This CDR3 has 15 amino acids. V gave up 0 bases and J gave up 1 base, with 9 bases separating them. CDR1 is MNHEY and CDR2 is SVGAGI in the germline V gene. The CDR3 region is CASSYSQGYNYGYTF. In DNA, the CDR3 is TGTGCCAGCAGTTACTCACAGGGTTATAACTATGGCTACACCTTC.

This clone turned up a few times. The J gene is TRBJ2-7, the V gene TRBV10-2; 9 nucleotides line up with TRBD1. The J segment lost 6 bases and the V segment lost 6 bases, leaving 12 bases of the junction unmatched. CDR3 length equals 15 residues. Germline CDR1 is WSHSY and CDR2 is SAAADI. The CDR3, as DNA: TGCGCCAGCAGGGTCTGGGGACAGGGAAGCGGCGAGCAGTACTTC. This codes for CASRVWGQGSGEQYF.

This clone has only a few counts. This same CDR3 is encoded by further DNA sequences in the sample. The chain is built from TRBV6-1 and TRBJ1-2; D gene uncertain. The V end lost 8 bases, the J end lost 7 bases, and 17 bases lay between the germline ends. Germline lookup yields CDR1 MNHNS and CDR2 SASEGT. There are 13 residues in the CDR3. The CDR3 nucleotides are TGTGCCAGCGAACCCCTACGGGTCGGTGGCTACACCTTC. Amino acid sequence: CASEPLRVGGYTF.

The chain is built from TRBV7-2 and TRBJ1-1; D gene unclear. This CDR3 has 12 residues. Germline V gene lookup returns CDR1 SGHTA and CDR2 FQGNSA. The V gene lost 1 base and the J gene lost 6 bases, with 6 bases spanning the gap. The CDR3 loop reads CASSLGASEAFF. As DNA, the CDR3 is TGTGCCAGCAGCTTAGGGGCTTCTGAAGCTTTCTTT.

The chain links TRBV7-6 to TRBJ2-3; TRBD2 aligns across 11 bases. Trimming removed 3 bases from V and 1 base from J; junction bases left unmatched: 6. The CDR3 has 17 amino acids. The germline CDR1 and CDR2 sequences are SGHVS and FNYEAQ. The CDR3 DNA sequence: TGTGCCAGCAGCTTTAGCGGGGGGGGATCAGGCACAGATACGCAGTATTTT. Translating gives CASSFSGGGSGTDTQYF.

The chain has TRBV5-1 and TRBJ2-6; D possibly corresponds to TRBD1 (5 bases). Trimming took off 3 bases at V and 2 bases at J, with 21 bases between the two ends. This CDR3 region has 19 residues. Germline values: CDR1 SGHRS, CDR2 YFSETQ. The CDR3 loop is CASSSASRPGLTGANVLTF. The CDR3 DNA reads as TGCGCCAGCAGCTCTGCGTCCAGGCCAGGGTTAACTGGGGCCAACGTCCTGACTTTC.

This clone was seen more than once but under ten times. The chain is built from TRBV2 and TRBJ1-1; possibly TRBD1 for D (5 bases). V was cut by 3 bases and J by 0 bases, with 8 bases left in between. The CDR3 totals 14 residues. CDR1 SNHLY and CDR2 FYNNEI come from the germline V gene. As DNA, the CDR3 is TGTGCCAGCAGTGATAACAGGCTGAACACTGAAGCTTTCTTT. This sequence encodes CASSDNRLNTEAFF. Based on the CDR3 plus reference TRBV2 and TRBJ1-1, the full variable domain is EPEVTQTPSHQVTQMGQEVILRCVPISNHLYFYWYRQILGQKVEFLVSFYNNEISEKSEIFDDQFSVERPDGSNFTLKIRSTKLEDSAMYFCASSDNRLNTEAFFGQGTRLTVV.

V usage is TRBV20-1 and J usage is TRBJ1-1; possible D gene TRBD1, 6 bases. CDR1 is DFQATT and CDR2 is SNEGSKA in the germline V gene (reference sequence). The CDR3 spans 11 residues. V dropped 6 bases and J dropped 11 bases, with 16 bases sitting between them. The CDR3 is CSALLVTGAFF. For the CDR3, the DNA is TGCAGTGCCCTTTTGGTAACAGGGGCTTTCTTT.

V usage is TRBV19 and J usage is TRBJ2-7, with a weak D call TRBD1 (5 bases). CDR1 LNHDA and CDR2 SQIVND come from the germline V gene (reference sequence). This CDR3 spans 14 amino acids. Trimming removed 3 bases at V and 7 bases at J, with 16 bases between. In DNA, the CDR3 is TGTGCCAGTAGTATTAGTTCCCATAGGGGAGAGCAGTACTTC. Its protein product is CASSISSHRGEQYF.

The chain combines TRBV25-1 with TRBJ2-2, with 15 bases aligning to TRBD2. V gave up 4 bases and J gave up 6 bases; unmatched junction bases: 9. Germline V lookup: CDR1 MGHDK, CDR2 SYGVNS. The CDR3 is 18 residues long. Here the CDR3 reads CASSAGLAGGPISGELFF. The CDR3 DNA reads as TGTGCCAGCAGTGCCGGACTAGCGGGGGGGCCTATCTCCGGGGAGCTGTTTTTT. The complete variable domain, with remaining parts taken from reference TRBV25-1 and TRBJ2-2, reads EADIYQTPRYLVIGTGKKITLECSQTMGHDKMYWYQQDPGMELHLIHYSYGVNSTEKGDLSSESTVSRIRTEHFPLTLESARPSHTSQYLCASSAGLAGGPISGELFFGEGSRLTVL.

This clone has a handful of counts. This chain uses TRBV7-9 with TRBJ1-1; D perhaps matches TRBD1 (5 bases). Germline CDR1 SEHNR, CDR2 FQNEAQ (reference sequence). There are 13 residues in the CDR3. Trimming shortened V by 5 bases and J by 3 bases, and 10 bases separated the two germline ends. This CDR3 reads CASSLSRDTEAFF. The CDR3 DNA sequence: TGTGCCAGCAGCCTAAGCAGGGACACTGAAGCTTTCTTT.

The V call is TRBV7-7, the J call TRBJ2-3; no clear D. The germline V gene has CDR1 SSHAT and CDR2 FNYEAQ (reference sequence). This CDR3 has 14 amino acids. V lost 4 bases to trimming and J lost 10 bases, with 18 bases between them. This CDR3 reads CASSSTIVHQPQYF. The CDR3 DNA reads TGTGCCAGCAGCTCCACTATCGTGCACCAACCGCAGTATTTT.

This clone was seen a handful of times. The chain couples TRBV4-1 to TRBJ1-2; TRBD1 agrees at 7 bases. CDR3 length: 17 amino acids. V gave up 0 bases and J gave up 7 bases; unmatched junction bases: 14. Per the germline V gene, CDR1 is MGHRA and CDR2 is YSYEKL. The CDR3 reads CASSQDRETGKPPGYTF. As DNA, the CDR3 is TGCGCCAGCAGCCAAGATCGTGAGACAGGGAAACCACCTGGCTACACCTTC.

The CDR3 loop reads CANKWKPGGAETQYF. For the CDR3, the DNA is TGTGCCAACAAATGGAAGCCGGGGGGAGCAGAGACCCAGTACTTC. The V call is TRBV2, the J call TRBJ2-5; 7 nucleotides agree with TRBD2. Trimming removed 10 bases from V and 4 bases from J; junction bases left unmatched: 15. This CDR3 is 15 amino acids long. The germline V gene has CDR1 SNHLY and CDR2 FYNNEI.

The rearrangement uses TRBV7-9 and TRBJ1-1; 11 nucleotides agree with TRBD1. Unmatched junction bases numbered 7, after V lost 3 bases and J lost 4 bases. This CDR3 comprises 16 residues. Germline V gives CDR1 SEHNR, CDR2 FQNEAQ (reference sequence). CDR3 sequence: CASSFGQGAGSTEAFF. The CDR3 region has the DNA TGTGCCAGCAGCTTCGGACAGGGGGCTGGTAGCACTGAAGCTTTCTTT.

The chain links TRBV28 to TRBJ1-2, with 8 bases matching TRBD1. Germline CDR1 reads MDHEN; CDR2 reads SYDVKM. This CDR3 is 15 amino acids long. V dropped 3 bases and J dropped 2; count of bases not matched to a gene: 5. The CDR3, as DNA: TGTGCCAGCAGTTTTATGGACAGGGCCAACTATGGCTACACCTTC. The encoded protein is CASSFMDRANYGYTF.

This clone showed up just a few times. The chain carries TRBV7-2 and TRBJ1-1; 7 positions match TRBD1. The CDR3 has 15 amino acids. Germline loops: CDR1 SGHTA, CDR2 FQGNSA. V lost 4 bases, J lost 5 bases, and 10 bases stayed unmatched. The CDR3 here is CASSYREGAYTEAFF. The CDR3 nucleotides read TGTGCCAGCAGCTATCGCGAGGGGGCCTATACTGAAGCTTTCTTT.

CDR3 region: CASSELIGSDTEAFF. CDR3 DNA: TGTGCCAGCAGTGAATTAATCGGGTCGGACACTGAAGCTTTCTTT. The chain links TRBV25-1 to TRBJ1-1; D remains ambiguous. The CDR3 is 15 residues long. In germline, CDR1 is MGHDK, CDR2 SYGVNS. The ends were cut back, 1 base at V and 3 bases at J, with 12 bases in the middle.

CDR3 in DNA: TGTGCCGCTACCGGGACAGGGTCCTACAATGAGCAGTTCTTC. It is translated as CAATGTGSYNEQFF. The V gene is TRBV30, the J gene TRBJ2-1; TRBD1 aligns across 9 bases. The V gene end was trimmed by 8 bases and the J gene end by 1 base; junction bases not matched to a gene: 6. CDR3 length: 14 residues. The germline V gene encodes CDR1 GTSNPN and CDR2 SVGIG (reference sequence).

This clone has just a few counts. CDR3: CASSQSSGGGTDTQYF. The CDR3 DNA reads as TGCGCCAGCAGTCAATCGTCGGGGGGGGGCACAGATACGCAGTATTTT. The rearrangement joins TRBV23-1 to TRBJ2-3; 8 nucleotides match TRBD2. TRBV23-1 is labeled an ORF, and its function is uncertain. With 0 bases clipped from V and 1 base from J, the junction kept 3 bases outside the gene matches. CDR3 size: 16 residues.